This T cell receptor beta chain was retrieved from a study of control samples from healthy donors and cancer patients. This table comes from immunoSEQ multiplex PCR, and its TCRdb copy is limited to in-frame clones, with some not included. The repertoire holds around 150,000 clones, with around 96% as singletons. The J segment lost 0 bases and the V segment lost 5 bases, leaving 6 bases of the junction unmatched. The CDR3 consists of 16 residues. Per the germline V gene, CDR1 is SEHNR and CDR2 is FQNEAQ (reference sequence). The clonotype originates from a woman aged 25-40 years in good health. Input material: blood. The rearrangement uses TRBV7-9 and TRBJ1-1, with TRBD1 identical over 10 bases. CDR3 DNA sequence: TGTGCCAGCAGCCAGACAGGGGGCGTCATGAACACTGAAGCTTTCTTT. It translates to CASSQTGGVMNTEAFF.